This TCR beta chain was identified in a study of T cell responses to AZD1222 COVID-19 vaccine. Only in-frame clones appear in the TCRdb table, and some are missing; sequencing was by immunoSEQ multiplex PCR. The sample carries roughly 120,000 clones, roughly 94% recorded once. This clonotype was sampled from an adult in good health. The source material was peripheral blood, sampled on day 0 of AZD1222 vaccination.

The DNA of the CDR3 is TGCAGCGTTGCCCCTACTACGTACAATGAGCAGTTCTTC. Translating it yields CSVAPTTYNEQFF. The rearrangement joins TRBV29-1 to TRBJ2-1; the D is unclear. This CDR3 contains 13 residues. V lost 4 bases, J lost 4 bases, and 11 bases lay in between. The V gene's germline CDR1 is SQVTM and CDR2 ANQGSEA.